Following are 18 T cell receptor beta chains from one sample sequenced in a study of CD8+ T cells in alopecia areata. Treatment denoted: oral pan-JAK inhibitor, 5-10 mg twice daily. cDNA reverse transcribed from extracted RNA served as the sequencing template. The protocol was immunoSEQ multiplex PCR, while the TCRdb copy is restricted to in-frame clones and leaves out a portion. The table shows around 170,000 clones, with 51% occurring only once. This specimen was CD8+ T cells sorted from blood, taken around week 54, from a patient treated with tofacitinib. Source of these receptors: a human donor with alopecia areata.

The genes are TRBV29-1 and TRBJ2-7; no definite D call. Trimming took 5 bases from V and 0 from J, leaving 11 bases between them. This CDR3 contains 13 residues. Germline CDR1 SQVTM, CDR2 ANQGSEA. The CDR3 coding sequence is TGCAGCGTTCTAGAACAGAGCTCCTACGAGCAGTACTTC. Protein: CSVLEQSSYEQYF.

This clone was seen a handful of times. V and J are TRBV6-5 and TRBJ1-6; D gene uncertain. This CDR3 spans 14 amino acids. Trimming stripped 2 bases from V and 9 bases from J, with 11 bases between. In germline, CDR1 is MNHEY, CDR2 SVGAGI. CDR3 sequence reads: CASSYEPEGSPLHF. Written as DNA, the CDR3 is TGTGCCAGCAGTTACGAGCCCGAGGGTTCACCCCTCCACTTT.

The V and J genes are TRBV30 and TRBJ2-4; possibly TRBD2 for D (6 bases). The CDR3 covers 11 residues. The germline gives CDR1 GTSNPN, CDR2 SVGIG (reference sequence). V gave up 3 bases and J gave up 8 bases, with 8 bases separating them. The CDR3 region has the DNA TGTGCCTGGAGGGCGGGATACATTCAGTACTTC. Translating it yields CAWRAGYIQYF.

This clone was found once. V and J are TRBV27 and TRBJ2-7, with D perhaps TRBD2 (6 bases). This CDR3 is 15 amino acids long. The germline V gene has CDR1 MNHEY and CDR2 SMNVEV (reference sequence). V was cut by 7 bases and J by 6 bases, with 22 bases left in between. The CDR3 here is CASTLNVASEGEQYF. CDR3 DNA: TGTGCCAGCACCCTAAATGTCGCCTCGGAGGGCGAGCAGTACTTC.

This clone was observed a handful of times. This sequence joins TRBV2 and TRBJ2-4; TRBD1 might be the D (5 bases). V lost 6 bases and J 9 bases, leaving 12 bases between the germline ends. The CDR3 loop spans 12 amino acids. CDR1 is SNHLY, CDR2 FYNNEI, per germline. CDR3 DNA sequence: TGTGCCAGCAGGGACATACCCAGCATTCAGTACTTC. This encodes CASRDIPSIQYF.

The V call is TRBV4-1, the J call TRBJ1-4; D unresolved. V lost 0 bases, J lost 8 bases, and 7 bases lay in between. CDR3 length: 13 amino acids. CDR1 is MGHRA and CDR2 is YSYEKL in the germline V gene. The CDR3, as DNA: TGCGCCAGCAGCCAAGATTTGGAGGAAAAACTGTTTTTT. Translated: CASSQDLEEKLFF.

This chain connects TRBV9 to TRBJ1-4; D is possibly TRBD1 (6 bases). Germline assignment: CDR1 SGDLS and CDR2 YYNGEE. Trimming removed 3 bases at V and 7 bases at J, with 16 bases between. The length of the CDR3 is 15 residues. CDR3 residues: CASSASGARGEKLFF. For the CDR3, the DNA is TGTGCCAGCAGCGCCTCAGGGGCCCGGGGTGAAAAACTGTTTTTT. The full variable domain, its missing parts supplied by reference TRBV9 and TRBJ1-4, is DSGVTQTPKHLITATGQRVTLRCSPRSGDLSVYWYQQSLDQGLQFLIQYYNGEERAKGNILERFSAQQFPDLHSELNLSSLELGDSALYFCASSASGARGEKLFFGSGTQLSVL.

In its sample, this clone was seen a few times. The CDR3 protein is CASSQSFAGHGTEAFF. The CDR3 DNA reads TGCGCCAGCAGTCAATCGTTCGCGGGTCATGGCACTGAAGCTTTCTTT. This sequence joins TRBV23-1 and TRBJ1-1; D uncertain. TRBV23-1 is an ORF; its function is uncertain. V was trimmed by 0 bases and J by 4 bases, leaving 15 bases between them. This CDR3 has 16 residues.

The genes are TRBV9 and TRBJ1-1, with D uncertain. The V end was cut by 4 bases, the J end by 0 bases, with 10 bases between. In germline, CDR1 is SGDLS, CDR2 YYNGEE. CDR3 length: 14 residues. In DNA, the CDR3 is TGTGCCAGCAGCACTCGGACGGTGAACACTGAAGCTTTCTTT. It codes for CASSTRTVNTEAFF.

The chain carries TRBV29-1 and TRBJ2-7, with D perhaps matching TRBD1 (6 bases). This CDR3 is built from 12 residues. Trimming removed 2 bases from V and 6 bases from J, with 11 bases in between. CDR1 and CDR2 (germline): SQVTM, ANQGSEA. The CDR3 loop is CSVETGPSEQYF. CDR3 sequence (DNA): TGCAGCGTTGAAACAGGGCCCTCCGAGCAGTACTTC.

The genes are TRBV15 and TRBJ2-7, with 9 nucleotides matching TRBD2. This CDR3 is 18 amino acids long. Germline CDR1 reads LNHNV; CDR2 reads YYDKDF (reference sequence). The trim removed 3 bases at V and 1 base at J, leaving 13 bases unmatched. DNA of the CDR3: TGTGCCACCAGCAGCAATACCCCGGGCCTAGCGGGGTCCTACGAGCAGTACTTC. Translation: CATSSNTPGLAGSYEQYF. The whole variable domain, remainder taken from reference TRBV15 and TRBJ2-7, is DAMVIQNPRYQVTQFGKPVTLSCSQTLNHNVMYWYQQKSSQAPKLLFHYYDKDFNNEADTPDNFQSRRPNTSFCFLDIRSPGLGDTAMYLCATSSNTPGLAGSYEQYFGPGTRLTVT.

The table lists this clone with a count of one. This rearrangement joins TRBV5-6 to TRBJ1-1; 7 bases match TRBD1. CDR3 size: 13 residues. In germline, CDR1 is SGHDT, CDR2 YYEEEE. J lost 6 bases, V lost 2 bases, and 4 bases had no gene match. The CDR3 DNA sequence: TGTGCCAGCAGCTTAGGACAGGTCCCTGAAGCTTTCTTT. Protein sequence: CASSLGQVPEAFF.

The chain employs TRBV29-1 and TRBJ2-1; D tentatively fits TRBD1 or TRBD2 (6 bases each). The length of the CDR3 is 13 residues. The germline gives CDR1 SQVTM, CDR2 ANQGSEA. V lost 7 bases, J lost 10 bases, and 20 bases lay in between. In DNA, the CDR3 is TGCAGCGCTGGCCCCCGAACAGGGAGGGAGCAGTTCTTC. Residues: CSAGPRTGREQFF.

This chain links TRBV29-1 with TRBJ2-1, with 7 positions matching TRBD2. Germline values: CDR1 SQVTM, CDR2 ANQGSEA. J lost 6 bases, V lost 7 bases, and 9 bases had no gene match. The CDR3 sequence is 13 residues long. The CDR3 DNA reads as TGCAGCGGACGCTGGGGCGGGGGCAATGAGCAGTTCTTC. The encoded protein is CSGRWGGGNEQFF.

The chain combines TRBV5-6 with TRBJ1-2, with 10 bases lining up with TRBD1. The CDR3 length is 13 residues. The J segment lost 8 bases and the V segment lost 4 bases, leaving 5 bases of the junction unmatched. Looked up from germline, CDR1 is SGHDT and CDR2 is YYEEEE. CDR3 sequence (DNA): TGTGCCAGCAGCCGACAGGGGGCGCCCGGCTACACCTTC. Protein: CASSRQGAPGYTF.

This rearrangement joins TRBV9 to TRBJ1-2; 8 nucleotides align to TRBD1. CDR3 length equals 16 residues. CDR1 and CDR2 (germline): SGDLS, YYNGEE. The V segment lost 4 bases and the J segment 3 bases; nucleotides outside the gene matches: 11. The CDR3 DNA is TGTGCCAGCAGCCTAGGACAGGGTTTTCGTGACTATGGCTACACCTTC. Its translation is CASSLGQGFRDYGYTF.

The rearrangement uses TRBV6-4 and TRBJ2-6; TRBD2 matches at 8 bases. The CDR3 covers 15 residues. The germline gives CDR1 MRHNA, CDR2 SNTAGT. The V and J ends lost 3 bases and 2 bases, in that order; junction bases with no gene match: 0. This chain's CDR3 is CASSEAGAGANVLTF. DNA for the CDR3: TGTGCCAGCAGTGAAGCGGGGGCTGGGGCCAACGTCCTGACTTTC.

The V gene is TRBV5-4, the J gene TRBJ1-1; D is undetermined. The CDR3 length is 12 residues. The V end was cut by 4 bases, the J end by 3 bases, with 7 bases between. Germline-derived CDR1 and CDR2 are SGHNT and YYREEE (reference sequence). CDR3 DNA: TGTGCCAGCAGCAAGGACCACACTGAAGCTTTCTTT. Residues: CASSKDHTEAFF. Combining the CDR3 with reference TRBV5-4 and TRBJ1-1 gives the whole variable domain ETGVTQSPTHLIKTRGQQVTLRCSSQSGHNTVSWYQQALGQGPQFIFQYYREEENGRGNFPPRFSGLQFPNYSSELNVNALELDDSALYLCASSKDHTEAFFGQGTRLTVV.